Reported below is one T cell receptor beta chain. What it binds is not known. 60 Vbeta and 13 Jbeta primers were used in PCR. Sequencing was performed with immunoSEQ multiplex PCR; in TCRdb, only in-frame clones are kept and a portion is missing. In the table there are some 150,000 clones, roughly 79% of which are singletons. These data come from a study of cytomegalovirus exposure and HLA in healthy donors. Points from the study as a whole: Because they were indistinguishable, some V segments, including TRBV6-2 and TRBV6-3, were excluded. In a later analysis, at a false discovery rate of 0.05, fewer than 20,000 TCR beta sequences were associated with HLA alleles.

Germline V gene sequence: CDR1 MRHNA, CDR2 SNTAGT. The CDR3 extends over 14 amino acids. Trimming shortened V by 0 bases and J by 6 bases, and 11 bases separated the two germline ends. At sampling all donors were nominally healthy, likely with unrecorded immune exposures. The specimen sequenced was PBMCs. The V call is TRBV6-4, the J call TRBJ2-5; maybe TRBD1 (5 bases). The source is a male donor in good health and CMV-seronegative. In DNA, the CDR3 is TGTGCCAGCAGTGACTCGGGGCGGTGGAAGACCCAGTACTTC. Its translation: CASSDSGRWKTQYF.